This TCR beta chain was retrieved from a study of shared clonotypes between healthy human individuals. For the study at large: Each donor had three CD4 naive, three CD4 memory, two CD8 naive and one CD8 memory plate.

A CD45RA+ naive subset and a CD45RA-negative memory subset were split from CD4+ cells. Sorted-subset replicate PCR reactions contained roughly 200 ng DNA, corresponding to some 29,000 T cell genomes. Authors' analysis steps: Because ImmunoSEQ provided only junction sequences with no quality scores, the filtering differed. Sequencing was performed with immunoSEQ multiplex PCR; in TCRdb, only in-frame clones are kept and a portion is missing. The DNA gave D and trimming, while V, J and clone size come from that table. The sample lists 2 million to 3 million clones, approximately 93% occurring once. CDR3 length: 13 amino acids. Trimming took off 6 bases at V and 3 bases at J, with 11 bases between the two ends. The germline CDR1 and CDR2 sequences are SGHTA and FQGNSA.

The TCR sequence derives from a man aged 18 to 30 in good health. Some clones in this sample may be carry-over from other donors' samples. J is TRBJ2-5 and V is TRBV7-2; D remains ambiguous. The sequenced sample consisted of naive CD4+ T cells from PBMCs. Subset given: CD45RA+ positively selected. The CDR3 nucleotides are TGTGCCAGCAGGCGAACGATCAAAGAGACCCAGTACTTC. Protein: CASRRTIKETQYF.